Presented here are 15 T cell receptor beta chains from one specimen sequenced in a study of blood T cells in healthy people across ages. PCR was performed a second time for about 6 to 12 cycles using a sample-barcoded 5' primer and a J-beta primer mix. TCRdb re-called the 5' RACE reads through MiXCR, storing one row per CDR3 protein. Counted here are 1,800,000 or so distinct CDR3 sequences, about two fifths occurring once; the ten biggest clones make up about 21%. The source material was blood. The receptors were sampled from a human donor in good health.

This clonotype was detected only a few times. The chain joins TRBV24-1 to TRBJ1-1, with D maybe TRBD1 (5 bases). This CDR3 has 13 residues. Trimming removed 8 bases at V and 1 base at J, with 10 bases between. Germline CDR1 reads KGHDR; CDR2 reads SFDVKD. CDR3 residues: CATKNTGNTEAFF. The CDR3 DNA is TGTGCCACCAAGAATACAGGGAACACTGAAGCTTTCTTT.

This clonotype occurred a few times. This chain connects TRBV7-2 to TRBJ2-3; D is unresolved. Trimming shortened V by 2 bases and J by 1 base, and 10 bases separated the two germline ends. Germline V gene lookup returns CDR1 SGHTA and CDR2 FQGNSA. The CDR3 extends over 15 amino acids. The CDR3 DNA reads as TGTGCCAGCAGCTTAACTAAGCACCGCACAGATACGCAGTATTTT. Translated: CASSLTKHRTDTQYF.

The sample holds many counts of this clonotype. The chain joins TRBV9 to TRBJ2-1; D is unresolved. Germline CDR1 reads SGDLS; CDR2 reads YYNGEE. The V end was cut by 0 bases, the J end by 3 bases, with 1 base between. The CDR3 has 12 amino acids. The CDR3 nucleotides read TGTGCCAGCAGCGTAGGCTACAATGAGCAGTTCTTC. Its translation: CASSVGYNEQFF.

In this sample, this clonotype turned up once. This sequence may be a read error, since a much larger clone differs from it by one base. The rearrangement uses TRBV3-1 and TRBJ2-4; D ambiguous. Trimming removed 0 bases at V and 11 bases at J, with 14 bases between. CDR1 is LGHDT, CDR2 YNNKEL, per germline (reference sequence). The CDR3 is 14 residues long. The CDR3 spells CASSQESRDYVQYF. DNA of the CDR3: TGTGCCAGCAGCCAAGAGTCGCGTGATTACGTTCAGTACTTC.

The gene calls are TRBV12-3 or TRBV12-4 and TRBJ1-2, with a weak D call TRBD1 (6 bases). The CDR3 runs 13 residues. The ends were cut back, 6 bases at V and 8 bases at J, with 16 bases in the middle. DNA of the CDR3: TGTGCCAGCAGGGTACAGGGAGGCTACGGCTACACCTTC. Translated, it gives CASRVQGGYGYTF.

The J gene is TRBJ2-5, the V gene TRBV7-2; 9 bases are shared with TRBD2. V dropped 1 base and J dropped 11; count of bases not matched to a gene: 2. The V gene's germline CDR1 is SGHTA and CDR2 FQGNSA. This CDR3 spans 12 amino acids. CDR3 nucleotides: TGTGCCAGCAGCTTAGAGCGGGGGGTACAGTACTTC. Amino acid sequence: CASSLERGVQYF.

Note on this clonotype: A much larger clone differs by one base, so this may be a read error. The chain recombines TRBV6-2 or TRBV6-3 with TRBJ1-2; the D gene is possibly TRBD1 (5 bases). This CDR3 has 13 residues. In germline, CDR1 is MNHEY, CDR2 SVGEGT. The germline V and J ends were trimmed by 2 bases and 8 bases, with 12 bases remaining between them. CDR3 amino acids: CASSYASGLGYTF. DNA for the CDR3: TGTGCCAGCAGTTACGCGTCAGGGTTGGGCTACACCTTC.

The genes are TRBV14 and TRBJ2-7; D not certain. This CDR3 contains 15 residues. Germline V gene sequence: CDR1 SGHDN, CDR2 FVKESK. With 2 bases removed from V and 1 base from J, the gap between germline ends came to 12 bases. The CDR3 reads CASSQTNQASYEQYF. CDR3 DNA sequence: TGTGCCAGCAGCCAAACCAACCAAGCATCCTACGAGCAGTACTTC.

For this clonotype: Relative to the germline gene, one junction end is altered; a read error may explain this. The rearrangement links TRBV7-2 to TRBJ2-3, with a possible D match to TRBD1 (6 bases). The CDR3 length is 15 residues. Germline V CDR1 and CDR2: SGHTA, FQGNSA. This CDR3 is CASSLYRARTDTQYF. The DNA of the CDR3 is TGCGCCAGCAGCTTGTACAGGGCTCGCACAGATACGCAGTATTTT.

This sequence joins TRBV7-9 and TRBJ1-2; 7 bases agree with TRBD1. V gave up 3 bases and J gave up 6 bases; unmatched junction bases: 7. The CDR3 has 14 residues. CDR1 and CDR2 from the germline V gene are SEHNR and FQNEAQ (reference sequence). DNA for the CDR3: TGTGCCAGCAGCTTCCGGGAGGGGGCGAATGGCTACACCTTC. This sequence encodes CASSFREGANGYTF.

There are a few counts of this clonotype. CDR3 DNA: TGCAGCGTTGAACCCCGTCTCAAGGACACTGAAGCTTTCTTT. It translates to CSVEPRLKDTEAFF. The chain joins TRBV29-1 to TRBJ1-1, with unresolved D. Per the germline V gene, CDR1 is SQVTM and CDR2 is ANQGSEA. The CDR3 has 14 residues. V was pared by 2 bases and J by 3 bases, with 13 bases between.

This sequence joins TRBV20-1 and TRBJ2-5; perhaps TRBD2 as D (6 bases). This CDR3 has 14 amino acids. The germline gives CDR1 DFQATT, CDR2 SNEGSKA (reference sequence). The germline V and J ends were trimmed by 3 bases and 1 base, with 12 bases remaining between them. The chain's CDR3 is CSASGGEFQETQYF. The CDR3 DNA reads as TGCAGTGCTAGCGGGGGAGAGTTCCAAGAGACCCAGTACTTC.

The chain carries TRBV7-2 and TRBJ2-7; 8 nucleotides agree with TRBD2. The germline V gene has CDR1 SGHTA and CDR2 FQGNSA. V was clipped by 2 bases and J by 4 bases; unmatched bases: 7. CDR3 length equals 15 residues. As DNA, the CDR3 is TGTGCCAGCAGCTTACCGGGAGGGGGGGCTTACGAGCAGTACTTC. Protein sequence: CASSLPGGGAYEQYF.

The chain recombines TRBV5-1 with TRBJ2-1, with 11 bases fitting TRBD1. CDR1 and CDR2 from the germline V gene are SGHRS and YFSETQ. The V segment lost 3 bases and the J segment 7 bases; nucleotides outside the gene matches: 3. The CDR3 covers 14 residues. The CDR3 DNA sequence: TGCGCCAGCAGCTGGACAGGGGGCTCGAATGAGCAGTTCTTC. It is translated as CASSWTGGSNEQFF.

This clonotype showed up just a few times. Relative to the germline gene, one junction end is altered; a read error may explain this. V and J are TRBV6-2 or TRBV6-3 and TRBJ1-4; perhaps TRBD1 as D (5 bases). Germline CDR1 and CDR2: MNHEY and SVGEGT. This CDR3 comprises 14 residues. The CDR3 DNA reads as TGTGCCGGCAGCCGAAGAGGGGATAATGAAAAACTGTTTTTT. Translating gives CAGSRRGDNEKLFF.